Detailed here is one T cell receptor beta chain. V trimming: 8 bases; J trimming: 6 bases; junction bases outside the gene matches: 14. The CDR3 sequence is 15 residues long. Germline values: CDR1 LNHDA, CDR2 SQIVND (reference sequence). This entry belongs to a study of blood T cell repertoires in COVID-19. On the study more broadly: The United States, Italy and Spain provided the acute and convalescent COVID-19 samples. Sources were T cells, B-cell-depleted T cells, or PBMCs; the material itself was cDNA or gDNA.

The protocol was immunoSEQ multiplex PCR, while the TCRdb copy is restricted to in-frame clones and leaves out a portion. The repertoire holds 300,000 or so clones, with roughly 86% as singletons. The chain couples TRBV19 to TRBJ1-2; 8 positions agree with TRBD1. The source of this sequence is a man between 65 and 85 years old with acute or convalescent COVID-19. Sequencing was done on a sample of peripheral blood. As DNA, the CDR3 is TGTGCCAGTTTTAATAGCAGGGGGCGTCTGAATGGCTACACCTTC. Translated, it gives CASFNSRGRLNGYTF.